This TCR beta chain was captured by sequencing in a study of blood T cell repertoires in COVID-19. Overall study context: Sites across the United States, Italy and Spain contributed samples from acute and convalescent COVID-19. From T cells, B-cell-depleted T cells, or PBMCs came the material, which was cDNA or gDNA.

Germline CDR1 reads SGHRS; CDR2 reads YFSETQ. Deletions cut 6 bases from V and 6 bases from J, with 31 bases between. The CDR3 sequence is 19 residues long. Clones were read by immunoSEQ multiplex PCR, and TCRdb kept only the in-frame ones, dropping some. The table lists around 190,000 clones, about four fifths of them singletons. Sequencing was performed on peripheral blood. The J gene is TRBJ2-4, the V gene TRBV5-1, with a possible D match to TRBD2 (7 bases). This TCR was sampled from a man between 65 and 85 years old with active or convalescent COVID-19. The CDR3 here is CASTPGPGGGDRYLNIQYF. Here the CDR3 DNA reads TGCGCCAGCACCCCTGGCCCCGGCGGGGGCGACCGGTATCTAAACATTCAGTACTTC.